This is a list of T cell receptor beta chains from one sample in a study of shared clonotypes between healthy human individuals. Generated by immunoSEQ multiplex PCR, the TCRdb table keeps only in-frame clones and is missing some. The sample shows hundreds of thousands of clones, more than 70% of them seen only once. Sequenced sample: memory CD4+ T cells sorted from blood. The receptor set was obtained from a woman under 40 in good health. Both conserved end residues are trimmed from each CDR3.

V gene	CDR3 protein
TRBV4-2	ASSQGSGSYEQY
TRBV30	AWSEDIRRDTQY
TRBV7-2	ASSLQGRVNTEAF
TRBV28	ASSFGGGPSSYNEQF
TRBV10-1	ASSRTSGRYNEQF
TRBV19	ASSIISGSNQPQH
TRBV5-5	ASSLGGSSNEKLF
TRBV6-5	ASSYGAGGAYEQY
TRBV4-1	ASSQNFGGKSNQPQH
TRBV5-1	ASSFTTGPDEQY
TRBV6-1	ASSEPSISYEQY
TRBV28	ATGAGYSNQPQH
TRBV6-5	ASSEGQGRGKLF
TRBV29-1	SVVINSGNTIY
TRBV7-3	ASSYRQGNYGYT
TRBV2	ASSDRGLRTGNTIY
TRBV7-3	ASSKTAASIDTQY
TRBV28	ASSLWLAGVADTQY
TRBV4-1	ASSSGSGNQPQH
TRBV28	ASSFIPKLYGYT
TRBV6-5	ASSYPGLQTQY
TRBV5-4	ASSSGQGATPAAYEQY
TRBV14	ASSRWPTEAF
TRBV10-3	AIRDRVDTEAF
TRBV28	ASNPHGTGTGELF
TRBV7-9	ASRPGRTGSLYTEAF
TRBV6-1	ASSEGRGAPT
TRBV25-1	ASSGGLNWDTQY
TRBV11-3	ASSASGKETQY
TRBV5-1	ASSLERRAGVKQY
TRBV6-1	AIERVNTEAF
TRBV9	ASSAQGGLADFAYEQY
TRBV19	ASSIGQQGNGYT
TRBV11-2	ASSLGIGAYNEQF
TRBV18	ASSTTQGNQPQH
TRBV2	ASSESFAEQYNEQF
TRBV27	ASGAGRNGYT
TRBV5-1	ASMGRDLGYT
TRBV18	ASSRTGGFTGELF
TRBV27	ASSPGTGQGPFEQF
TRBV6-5	ASSYSNRGGYT
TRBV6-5	ASSYSAVGSTEAF
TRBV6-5	ASSRDRGYQPQH
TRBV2	ATNYIESGATEAF
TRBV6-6	ASLAGQSSYEQY
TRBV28	AVGTSGRSDEQY
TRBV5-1	ASSPGLGTDTQY
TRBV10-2	ASSRLSGAESAF
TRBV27	ASKVADRGAEAF
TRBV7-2	ASSLEGGRAVQF
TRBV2	ASSESGSSYNEQF
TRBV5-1	ASSVGYSGRSNEQF
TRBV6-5	ASSYGGRVTEAF
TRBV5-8	ASSPDGQWTQY